The 22 T cell receptor beta chains below come from one sample, sequenced in a study of Ad26.COV2.S vaccination and SARS-CoV-2 variants. Specified treatment: around 19 received Ad26.COV2.S at low or high dose, single or two shots; several received placebo; per-sample allocation not given. On day 63 after the first injection, vaccine and placebo recipients gave samples. Assay used: immunoSEQ multiplex PCR; TCRdb lists only in-frame clones, some missing. The top ten hold about 2.5% of the sample, which has roughly 500,000 clones, roughly 89% seen once. This specimen was peripheral blood, taken in a trial of Ad26.COV2.S vaccine versus placebo. These receptors originate from a person between 18 and 65 years old who received the Ad26.COV2.S COVID-19 vaccine or a placebo.

The J gene is TRBJ1-5, the V gene TRBV5-6; a weak D match, TRBD1 (5 bases). CDR3 size: 15 residues. The germline gives CDR1 SGHDT, CDR2 YYEEEE. Trimming shortened V by 3 bases and J by 7 bases, and 17 bases separated the two germline ends. The CDR3: CASSSQGDHNQPQHF. CDR3 nucleotide sequence: TGTGCCAGCAGCTCGCAGGGAGACCATAACCAGCCCCAGCATTTT.

The gene calls are TRBV7-9 and TRBJ1-1; 7 bases agree with TRBD1. J was trimmed by 7 bases and V by 3 bases; bases with no gene match: 8. Germline V CDR1 and CDR2: SEHNR, FQNEAQ (reference sequence). CDR3 length: 14 amino acids. CDR3 residues: CASSFNRGGREAFF. The CDR3 bases are TGTGCCAGCAGCTTCAACAGGGGAGGGCGTGAAGCTTTCTTT.

The chain links TRBV2 to TRBJ2-3; D might be TRBD2 (5 bases). The ends were cut back, 2 bases at V and 8 bases at J, with 11 bases in the middle. CDR1 is SNHLY and CDR2 is FYNNEI in the germline V gene. The CDR3 contains 13 residues. This CDR3 reads CASSEIAGGTQYF. The CDR3 DNA reads TGTGCCAGCAGTGAAATAGCAGGAGGTACGCAGTATTTT.

The V gene is TRBV27, the J gene TRBJ2-5; unclear D gene. Trimming cost V 7 bases and J 5 bases, with 20 bases left between them. Germline lookup yields CDR1 MNHEY and CDR2 SMNVEV (reference sequence). The CDR3 length is 15 residues. The CDR3 DNA sequence: TGTGCCAGCAATTTCGACCGAAGGGCGCCGGAGACCCAGTACTTC. Protein sequence: CASNFDRRAPETQYF.

The chain is built from TRBV20-1 and TRBJ2-1, with 7 bases aligning to TRBD2. From germline, CDR1 is DFQATT and CDR2 SNEGSKA (reference sequence). With V trimmed by 7 bases and J by 8 bases, 5 bases remained unmatched. The CDR3 runs to 11 residues. The CDR3 DNA sequence: TGCAGTGTGCGGGGGAACGATGAGCAGTTCTTC. Its translation is CSVRGNDEQFF.

V gene TRBV27 combines with J gene TRBJ1-5; unclear D gene. With 6 bases removed from V and 0 bases from J, the gap between germline ends came to 9 bases. Per germline, CDR1 MNHEY and CDR2 SMNVEV (reference sequence). The length of the CDR3 is 14 residues. CDR3 nucleotide sequence: TGTGCCAGCAGGGTGGGAGGTAGCAATCAGCCCCAGCATTTT. It specifies CASRVGGSNQPQHF.

This clone was observed a few times. The genes are TRBV7-9 and TRBJ2-7; 8 nucleotides match TRBD2. The germline V gene has CDR1 SEHNR and CDR2 FQNEAQ (reference sequence). J was trimmed by 0 bases and V by 0 bases; bases with no gene match: 4. The length of the CDR3 is 16 residues. The CDR3 DNA reads as TGTGCCAGCAGCTTAGCGGTGCGGGGGGTCTCCTACGAGCAGTACTTC. This codes for CASSLAVRGVSYEQYF.

The gene calls are TRBV19 and TRBJ2-3, with 11 nucleotides matching TRBD2. The CDR3 is 21 amino acids. Germline loops: CDR1 LNHDA, CDR2 SQIVND (reference sequence). Trimming at V came to 5 bases and at J to 0 bases, leaving 19 bases not matched to a gene. CDR3 sequence: CASSLTHIGLAGGASTDTQYF. CDR3 bases: TGTGCCAGTAGTCTTACCCATATCGGGCTAGCGGGGGGCGCAAGCACAGATACGCAGTATTTT.

The chain joins TRBV6-5 to TRBJ2-1; 8 nucleotides agree with TRBD1. The junction had 9 bases not matched to a gene; V was cut back by 1 base and J by 7 bases. The CDR3 is 16 amino acids. Germline assignment: CDR1 MNHEY and CDR2 SVGAGI. The CDR3 DNA sequence: TGTGCCAGCAGTTACTTTGGGGCTCACAGGGGGAATGAGCAGTTCTTC. It translates to CASSYFGAHRGNEQFF.

The V call is TRBV6-5, the J call TRBJ1-1; no definite D call. This CDR3 is built from 13 residues. Germline values: CDR1 MNHEY, CDR2 SVGAGI. Trimming shortened V by 5 bases and J by 0 bases, and 7 bases separated the two germline ends. CDR3 sequence reads: CASSLGMNTEAFF. The CDR3 DNA is TGTGCCAGCAGTCTCGGTATGAACACTGAAGCTTTCTTT.

The chain has TRBV7-2 and TRBJ1-4; 8 bases are a match to TRBD1. V was pared by 2 bases and J by 8 bases, with 13 bases of the junction left unmatched. In germline, CDR1 is SGHTA, CDR2 FQGNSA. The CDR3 is 17 residues long. The CDR3 region is CASSLPGGAGVWEKLFF. The CDR3 bases are TGTGCCAGCAGCTTACCAGGGGGCGCAGGGGTTTGGGAAAAACTGTTTTTT.

The chain has TRBV7-6 and TRBJ2-6, with D unresolved. The CDR3 extends over 16 amino acids. V was pared by 3 bases and J by 2 bases, with 11 bases between. Per the germline V gene, CDR1 is SGHVS and CDR2 is FNYEAQ. CDR3 in amino acids: CASSFLGFPGANVLTF. The CDR3 DNA sequence: TGTGCCAGCAGCTTTCTAGGCTTCCCTGGGGCCAACGTCCTGACTTTC.

V and J are TRBV12-3 or TRBV12-4 and TRBJ2-5, with D tentatively TRBD1 or TRBD2 (6 bases each). The CDR3 loop spans 12 amino acids. Trimming cost V 8 bases and J 7 bases, with 14 bases left between them. The CDR3 region has the DNA TGTGCCAGCGGATTAGGGGGGTGGACCCAGTACTTC. This sequence encodes CASGLGGWTQYF.

The gene calls are TRBV6-5 and TRBJ1-5; D unresolved. Germline CDR1 is MNHEY and CDR2 is SVGAGI. The V end was cut by 0 bases, the J end by 7 bases, with 10 bases between. CDR3 length equals 14 residues. CDR3 DNA sequence: TGTGCCAGCAGTTACTCGAACAGAGTACAGCCCCAGCATTTT. Translated, it gives CASSYSNRVQPQHF.

This chain uses TRBV5-5 with TRBJ1-1; D is ambiguous. This CDR3 is 14 amino acids long. Trimming took 0 bases from V and 2 from J, leaving 8 bases between them. CDR1 and CDR2 (germline): SGHKS, YYEKEE (reference sequence). In DNA form, the CDR3 reads TGTGCCAGCAGCTTGGAGCAAGGCAACACTGAAGCTTTCTTT. It codes for CASSLEQGNTEAFF.

The chain has TRBV2 and TRBJ1-1; the D gene is possibly TRBD1 (5 bases). V was trimmed by 7 bases and J by 0 bases, leaving 9 bases between them. Per the germline V gene, CDR1 is SNHLY and CDR2 is FYNNEI. The length of the CDR3 is 13 residues. This CDR3 is CASMETVNTEAFF. The CDR3 coding sequence is TGTGCCAGCATGGAGACAGTGAACACTGAAGCTTTCTTT.

The V and J genes are TRBV6-5 and TRBJ1-3; D possibly corresponds to TRBD1 (5 bases). This CDR3 is 13 amino acids long. From germline, CDR1 is MNHEY and CDR2 SVGAGI. V gave up 6 bases and J gave up 13 bases, with 19 bases separating them. CDR3 amino acids: CASSPGGTSGIYF. CDR3 DNA: TGTGCCAGCAGCCCGGGGGGGACTTCCGGTATATATTTT.

The chain uses TRBV27 and TRBJ2-5, with a tentative D call TRBD1 (7 bases). Trimming removed 4 bases at V and 5 bases at J, with 23 bases between. The CDR3 is 17 amino acids. The germline CDR1 and CDR2 sequences are MNHEY and SMNVEV (reference sequence). The CDR3 DNA sequence: TGTGCCAGCAGTTCCATTACCACTACAGGGGCGGGGGAGACCCAGTACTTC. It translates to CASSSITTTGAGETQYF.

This clone was seen only a few times. V gene TRBV4-3 combines with J gene TRBJ2-4, with a tentative D call TRBD2 (6 bases). V gave up 0 bases and J gave up 0 bases, with 18 bases separating them. This CDR3 spans 19 amino acids. From germline, CDR1 is LGHNA and CDR2 YSLEER. The CDR3 spells CASSQDVAARERAKNIQYF. The CDR3 DNA reads TGCGCCAGCAGCCAAGATGTAGCGGCCAGGGAGCGAGCCAAAAACATTCAGTACTTC.

CDR3 nucleotides: TGTGCCGGGAGGTCACAGGGGGCCAAGTATGGCTACACCTTC. Encoded protein: CAGRSQGAKYGYTF. The chain uses TRBV28 and TRBJ1-2; 9 nucleotides agree with TRBD1. V lost 11 bases to trimming and J lost 5 bases; unmatched junction nucleotides: 12. Per germline, CDR1 MDHEN and CDR2 SYDVKM. This CDR3 contains 14 residues.

The CDR3: CASSQGEGPRHNEQFF. CDR3 coding DNA: TGTGCCAGCAGCCAAGGGGAGGGGCCCCGCCACAATGAGCAGTTCTTC. This chain links TRBV3-1 (or the pseudogene TRBV3-2) with TRBJ2-1; 7 positions agree with TRBD2. The germline V gene has CDR1 LGHDT and CDR2 YNNKEL (reference sequence). CDR3 length: 16 residues. The ends lost 1 base at V and 5 bases at J; junction bases unmatched: 8.

The chain joins TRBV2 to TRBJ2-3, with 7 bases lining up with TRBD2. CDR1 and CDR2 (germline): SNHLY, FYNNEI. The CDR3 consists of 16 residues. The junction had 11 bases not matched to a gene; V was cut back by 6 bases and J by 2 bases. In nucleotides, the CDR3 is TGTGCCAGCAGGGAGCCGGGACTATATACCACAGATACGCAGTATTTT. As protein: CASREPGLYTTDTQYF.